This entry concerns a single T cell receptor beta chain. Antigen specificity is unknown. The germline V gene has CDR1 LGHNA and CDR2 YSLEER. V gave up 4 bases and J gave up 4 bases, with 23 bases separating them. This CDR3 contains 18 residues. In the PCR, 60 Vbeta and 13 Jbeta primers were used. Libraries were prepared by immunoSEQ multiplex PCR; TCRdb keeps only in-frame clonotypes and omits some of them. The sample consists of roughly 58,000 clones, 75% to 85% of them appearing once. This entry comes from a study of cytomegalovirus exposure and HLA in healthy donors. Regarding the study as a whole: Per a later analysis, 15,000 to 20,000 TCR beta sequences showed association with HLA alleles at 0.05 false discovery rate. Most subjects had HLA-A and HLA-B alleles reportedly predicted accurately by TCR beta sequences. In a later analysis, TCR beta V- and J-gene trimming showed a link to a missense DCLRE1C variant.

The source of this sequence is a human donor in good health. Sequenced input: PBMCs. The gene calls are TRBV4-3 and TRBJ2-1, with a possible D match to TRBD2 (6 bases). The CDR3 loop reads CASSPRLGGEGLYNEQFF. The CDR3 coding sequence is TGCGCCAGCAGCCCCCGGTTAGGCGGGGAAGGCCTATACAATGAGCAGTTCTTC.